A selection of T cell receptor beta chains follows, all from one sample in a study of T cells after yellow fever vaccination. In TCRdb, the 5' RACE reads were re-called with MiXCR into one record per CDR3 protein. In the table there are hundreds of thousands of distinct CDR3 sequences, about 8.7% of which are singletons. The specimen comprised PBMCs, sampled on the day of the first yellow fever vaccination. The receptors were sampled from a man aged 18 to 29 who received the YFV17D yellow fever vaccine. The CDR3 runs from the conserved cysteine through the conserved F or W. The D gene is left open where the match is weak. Clone size is given for some rows only: seen once, a few or many times, or a class if the clone is expanded.

D gene	V gene	clone size	J gene	CDR3 protein	CDR3 DNA
NA	TRBV10-3	NA	TRBJ2-5	CAISADSPTQYF	TGTGCCATCAGCGCCGACAGTCCTACCCAGTACTTC
NA	TRBV6-2/TRBV6-3	few	TRBJ1-1	CASSYGGQTEAFF	TGTGCCAGCAGTTACGGGGGGCAGACTGAAGCTTTCTTT
NA	TRBV6-1	NA	TRBJ2-1	CASPRDPTSLSYNEQFF	TGTGCCAGTCCGCGCGATCCAACCTCGCTCTCCTACAATGAGCAGTTCTTC
NA	TRBV12-3/TRBV12-4	few	TRBJ1-1	CASRPSLSGNTEAFF	TGTGCCAGCAGACCTTCACTTTCAGGGAACACTGAAGCTTTCTTT
NA	TRBV7-3	NA	TRBJ2-3	CASSFERRPDTQYF	TGTGCCAGCAGCTTCGAGCGAAGGCCAGATACGCAGTATTTT
TRBD2	TRBV5-4	NA	TRBJ2-5	CASTKTSGAGQETQYF	TGTGCCAGCACCAAGACTAGCGGGGCCGGGCAAGAGACCCAGTACTTC
NA	TRBV20-1	NA	TRBJ2-3	CSALRGAGADTQYF	TGCAGTGCCCTGAGGGGGGCCGGGGCAGATACGCAGTATTTT
NA	TRBV18	NA	TRBJ2-2	CASSPQQAGELFF	TGTGCCAGCTCACCACAACAAGCCGGGGAGCTGTTTTTT
TRBD2	TRBV4-1	NA	TRBJ2-7	CASSQDPTSGTYEQYF	TGCGCCAGCAGCCAAGATCCGACTAGCGGAACCTACGAGCAGTACTTC
TRBD1	TRBV6-1	few	TRBJ1-2	CATNRDRGEGYTF	TGTGCCACCAATCGCGACAGGGGAGAAGGCTACACCTTC
NA	TRBV5-6	few	TRBJ1-1	CASSPWALMNTEAFF	TGTGCCAGCAGCCCCTGGGCCCTCATGAACACTGAAGCTTTCTTT
NA	TRBV6-5	few	TRBJ1-1	CASKGGTEAFF	TGTGCCAGCAAGGGAGGCACTGAAGCTTTCTTT
NA	TRBV5-8	NA	TRBJ1-6	CASSLYPGNSPLHF	TGTGCCAGCAGTCTCTACCCGGGGAATTCACCCCTCCACTTT
NA	TRBV25-1	NA	TRBJ2-7	CASSGAPPDNPYEQYF	TGTGCCAGCAGTGGGGCCCCGCCGGACAACCCCTACGAGCAGTACTTC
NA	TRBV5-1	many	TRBJ2-1	CASSLGGAGSYNEQFF	TGCGCCAGCAGCTTGGGGGGCGCGGGCTCCTACAATGAGCAGTTCTTC
NA	TRBV29-1	NA	TRBJ2-3	CSVDRRGDTQYF	TGCAGCGTTGATCGAAGAGGGGATACGCAGTATTTT
NA	TRBV18	NA	TRBJ2-4	CASSPLNGKNIQYF	TGTGCCAGCTCACCACTTAACGGGAAAAACATTCAGTACTTC
NA	TRBV5-1	NA	TRBJ2-5	CASSFGLPVVPETQYF	TGCGCCAGCAGCTTCGGACTACCGGTGGTCCCGGAGACCCAGTACTTC
NA	TRBV20-1	many	TRBJ2-2	CSARGGATNTGELFF	TGCAGTGCTAGAGGCGGGGCCACGAACACCGGGGAGCTGTTTTTT
NA	TRBV3-1	NA	TRBJ1-1	CASSQDSPAFF	TGTGCCAGCAGCCAAGACTCTCCCGCTTTCTTT
TRBD1	TRBV7-2	few	TRBJ1-2	CASTRQGPNYGYTF	TGTGCCAGCACCAGACAGGGGCCCAACTATGGCTACACCTTC
NA	TRBV5-4	NA	TRBJ2-3	CASSLGGGTPMSDTQYF	TGTGCCAGCAGCTTGGGGGGCGGGACACCCATGTCCGATACGCAGTATTTT
NA	TRBV15	NA	TRBJ2-3	CATSRNFDTQYF	TGTGCCACCAGCAGAAATTTTGATACGCAGTATTTT
NA	TRBV6-5	NA	TRBJ1-3	CASSYSYSYGNTIYF	TGTGCCAGCAGTTACTCGTACAGCTACGGAAACACCATATATTTT
NA	TRBV11-1	NA	TRBJ2-3	CASSFPGKSDTQYF	TGTGCCAGCAGCTTTCCAGGGAAATCAGATACGCAGTATTTT
TRBD2	TRBV29-1	many	TRBJ2-2	CSTQGGGNTGELFF	TGCAGCACCCAGGGCGGGGGGAACACCGGGGAGCTGTTTTTT
TRBD1	TRBV10-3	NA	TRBJ1-1	CAISLRDRGEAFF	TGTGCCATCAGCTTAAGGGACAGGGGGGAAGCTTTCTTT
NA	TRBV6-1	NA	TRBJ2-2	CASRTRGPPGGELFF	TGTGCCAGCAGAACCAGGGGCCCGCCGGGCGGGGAGCTGTTTTTT
TRBD1	TRBV20-1	many	TRBJ2-3	CSASRGQHTQYF	TGCAGTGCGAGTCGGGGACAGCATACGCAGTATTTT
NA	TRBV3-1	few	TRBJ1-1	CASRKMDMNTEAFF	TGTGCCAGCAGAAAGATGGACATGAACACTGAAGCTTTCTTT
TRBD1	TRBV12-3/TRBV12-4	NA	TRBJ1-1	CASSGTGNEDTEAFF	TGTGCCAGCAGCGGGACAGGGAATGAGGACACTGAAGCTTTCTTT
NA	TRBV4-3	few	TRBJ1-1	CASSQRVIRGANTEAFF	TGCGCCAGCAGCCAACGCGTGATCCGGGGGGCTAACACTGAAGCTTTCTTT
NA	TRBV3-1	NA	TRBJ1-2	CASSQEGHYGYTF	TGTGCCAGCAGCCAAGAGGGGCACTATGGCTACACCTTC
TRBD1	TRBV25-1	NA	TRBJ2-2	CASRQGSWSGELFF	TGTGCCAGCAGACAGGGGTCGTGGTCCGGGGAGCTGTTTTTT
NA	TRBV5-1	few	TRBJ2-1	CASTPPYLGNEQFF	TGCGCCAGCACCCCCCCCTATCTAGGGAATGAGCAGTTCTTC